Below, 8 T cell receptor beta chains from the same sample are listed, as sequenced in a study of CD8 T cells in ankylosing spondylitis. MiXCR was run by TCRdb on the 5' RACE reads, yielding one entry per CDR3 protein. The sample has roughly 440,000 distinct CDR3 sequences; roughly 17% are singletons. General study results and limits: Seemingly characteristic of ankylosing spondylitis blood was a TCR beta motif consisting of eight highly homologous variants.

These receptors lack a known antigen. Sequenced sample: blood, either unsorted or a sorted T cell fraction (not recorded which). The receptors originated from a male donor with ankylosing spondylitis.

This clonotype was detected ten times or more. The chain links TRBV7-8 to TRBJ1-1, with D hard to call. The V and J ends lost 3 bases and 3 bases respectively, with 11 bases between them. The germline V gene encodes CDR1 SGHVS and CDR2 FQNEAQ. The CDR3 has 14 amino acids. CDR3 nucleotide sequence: TGTGCCAGCAGCTTGGGCCGTAAGGACACTGAAGCTTTCTTT. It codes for CASSLGRKDTEAFF. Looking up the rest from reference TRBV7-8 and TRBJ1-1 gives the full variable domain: GAGVSQSPRYKVAKRGQDVALRCDPISGHVSLFWYQQALGQGPEFLTYFQNEAQLDKSGLPSDRFFAERPEGSVSTLKIQRTQQEDSAVYLCASSLGRKDTEAFFGQGTRLTVV.

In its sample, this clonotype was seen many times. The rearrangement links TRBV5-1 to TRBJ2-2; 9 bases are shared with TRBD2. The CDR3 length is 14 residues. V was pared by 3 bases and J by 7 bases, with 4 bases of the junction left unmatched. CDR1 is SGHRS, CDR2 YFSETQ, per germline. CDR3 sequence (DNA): TGCGCCAGCAGCTGGGGACTAGCTGGCGGGGAGCTGTTTTTT. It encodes CASSWGLAGGELFF.

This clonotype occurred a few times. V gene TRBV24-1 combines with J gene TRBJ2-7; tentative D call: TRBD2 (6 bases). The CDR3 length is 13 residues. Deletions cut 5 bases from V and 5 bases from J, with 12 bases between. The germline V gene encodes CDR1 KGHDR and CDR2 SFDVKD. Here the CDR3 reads CATSAAGTDEQYF. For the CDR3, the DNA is TGTGCCACCAGTGCGGCAGGGACTGACGAGCAGTACTTC.

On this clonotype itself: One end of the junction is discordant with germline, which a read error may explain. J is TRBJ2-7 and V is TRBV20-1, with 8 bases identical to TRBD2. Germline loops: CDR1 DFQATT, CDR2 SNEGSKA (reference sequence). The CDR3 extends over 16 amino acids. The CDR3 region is CSAPNRGREAPYEQYF. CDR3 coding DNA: TGCAGTGCCCCAAACCGGGGGCGGGAGGCCCCCTACGAGCAATACTTC.

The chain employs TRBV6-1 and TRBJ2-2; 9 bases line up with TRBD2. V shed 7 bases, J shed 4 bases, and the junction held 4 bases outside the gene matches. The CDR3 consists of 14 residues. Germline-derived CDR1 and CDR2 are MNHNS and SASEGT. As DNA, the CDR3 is TGTGCCAGCAAATTAGCGGGAGTCACCGGGGAGCTGTTTTTT. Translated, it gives CASKLAGVTGELFF.

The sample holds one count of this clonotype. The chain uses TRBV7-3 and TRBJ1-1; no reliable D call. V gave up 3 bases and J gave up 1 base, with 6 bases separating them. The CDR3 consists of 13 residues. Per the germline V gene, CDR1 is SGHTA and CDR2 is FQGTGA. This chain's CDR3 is CASSFEQNTEAFF. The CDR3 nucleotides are TGTGCCAGCAGCTTTGAACAGAACACTGAAGCTTTCTTT. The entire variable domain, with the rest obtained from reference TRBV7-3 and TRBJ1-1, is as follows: GAGVSQTPSNKVTEKGKYVELRCDPISGHTALYWYRQSLGQGPEFLIYFQGTGAADDSGLPNDRFFAVRPEGSVSTLKIQRTERGDSAVYLCASSFEQNTEAFFGQGTRLTVV.

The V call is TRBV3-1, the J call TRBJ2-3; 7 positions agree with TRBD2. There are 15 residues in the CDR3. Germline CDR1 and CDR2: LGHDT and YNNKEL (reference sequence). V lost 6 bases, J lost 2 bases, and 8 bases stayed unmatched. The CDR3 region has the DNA TGTGCCAGCAGAGCCGGGACTACCGCCACAGATACGCAGTATTTT. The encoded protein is CASRAGTTATDTQYF.

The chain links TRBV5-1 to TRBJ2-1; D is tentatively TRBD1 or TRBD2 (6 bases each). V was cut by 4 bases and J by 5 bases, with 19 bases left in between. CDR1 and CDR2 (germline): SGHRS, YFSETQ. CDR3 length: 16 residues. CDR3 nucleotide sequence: TGCGCCAGCAGCCGGGGGACACCGCGTGGAAACAATGAGCAGTTCTTC. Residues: CASSRGTPRGNNEQFF.